This is a list of T cell receptor beta chains from one sample in a study of blood T cell repertoires in COVID-19. The repertoire was sequenced with immunoSEQ multiplex PCR; TCRdb's copy has only in-frame clones and lacks some. Here the sample spans roughly 340,000 clones, about 89% being singletons. The sample comprised peripheral blood. All receptors derive from a woman aged 30 to 39 with COVID-19, enrolled during active disease. Both conserved end residues are part of each CDR3. Each record gives: V gene, clone size, D gene, J gene, CDR3 protein, CDR3 DNA. D genes are given only for firm matches. Rows give clone size only sometimes, using once, few, many, or a class for an expanded clone.

TRBV4-3	.	.	TRBJ1-2	CASSQGHSGLNYGYTF	TGCGCCAGCAGCCAAGGCCACTCGGGGTTGAACTATGGCTACACCTTC
TRBV3-1/TRBV3-2	.	TRBD1	TRBJ1-1	CASSRTGSDTEAFF	TGTGCCAGCAGTCGGACAGGGTCGGACACTGAAGCTTTCTTT
TRBV5-1	.	TRBD2	TRBJ2-1	CASSSLAGDPNEQFF	TGCGCCAGCAGCTCGCTAGCGGGGGACCCTAATGAGCAGTTCTTC
TRBV2	.	.	TRBJ1-1	CASSVTERNTEAFF	TGTGCCAGCAGCGTGACAGAGAGGAACACTGAAGCTTTCTTT
TRBV2	once	.	TRBJ2-2	CASSAFANTGELFF	TGTGCCAGCAGTGCGTTCGCGAACACCGGGGAGCTGTTTTTT
TRBV29-1	.	TRBD2	TRBJ2-5	CSVASGGPQETQYF	TGCAGCGTTGCGAGCGGGGGGCCACAAGAGACCCAGTACTTC
TRBV5-6	.	TRBD1	TRBJ2-7	CASSPQGDSSYEQYF	TGTGCCAGCAGCCCGCAAGGGGACAGCTCCTACGAGCAGTACTTC
TRBV18	once	.	TRBJ2-2	CASSPSPSTGELFF	TGTGCCAGCTCGCCGTCTCCTAGTACCGGGGAGCTGTTTTTT
TRBV19	.	.	TRBJ2-5	CASSNQGTETQYF	TGTGCCAGTAGCAACCAGGGTACAGAGACCCAGTACTTC
TRBV19	.	TRBD1	TRBJ1-1	CASSMMTGSTDTEAFF	TGTGCCAGTAGTATGATGACAGGGAGTACGGACACTGAAGCTTTCTTT
TRBV4-3	.	.	TRBJ2-5	CASSQDSTGEETQYF	TGCGCCAGCAGCCAAGATTCTACGGGAGAAGAGACCCAGTACTTC
TRBV7-2	.	.	TRBJ1-3	CASSPREAGNTIYF	TGTGCCAGCAGCCCCCGGGAGGCTGGAAACACCATATATTTT
TRBV28	.	.	TRBJ2-1	CASNMADSSGYNEQFF	TGTGCCAGCAACATGGCCGACTCAAGCGGATACAATGAGCAGTTCTTC
TRBV7-2	.	.	TRBJ1-3	CASSLVTGGTLSGNTIYF	TGTGCCAGCAGCTTAGTGACGGGGGGGACCCTCTCTGGAAACACCATATATTTT
TRBV7-2	.	TRBD1	TRBJ1-5	CASSFGTDNQPQHF	TGTGCCAGCAGCTTCGGGACAGACAATCAGCCCCAGCATTTT
TRBV27	.	TRBD1	TRBJ1-2	CASRISGTGGGYTF	TGTGCCAGCAGAATATCAGGGACAGGAGGCGGCTACACCTTC
TRBV5-3	once	.	TRBJ1-3	CARICARAGNTIYF	TGTGCCAGAATCTGTGCCAGGGCTGGAAACACCATATATTTT
TRBV6-2/TRBV6-3	once	.	TRBJ2-6	CASSYRGSSGANVLTF	TGTGCCAGCAGTTATCGGGGGAGCTCTGGGGCCAACGTCCTGACTTTC
TRBV4-3	.	TRBD2	TRBJ2-1	CASSQDRERGDNEQFF	TGCGCCAGCAGCCAAGATCGGGAGCGGGGGGACAATGAGCAGTTCTTC
TRBV2	.	TRBD1	TRBJ2-2	CASTPRQGNTGELFF	TGTGCCAGCACCCCGAGACAGGGGAACACCGGGGAGCTGTTTTTT
TRBV7-2	.	TRBD2	TRBJ2-3	CASSPGTSGADTQYF	TGTGCCAGCAGCCCAGGGACTAGCGGGGCTGATACGCAGTATTTT
TRBV19	.	.	TRBJ2-3	CASSISLRFTRPTSTDTQYF	TGTGCCAGTAGTATTTCACTACGCTTCACTAGGCCCACTAGCACAGATACGCAGTATTTT
TRBV5-6	.	.	TRBJ2-1	CASSLAGTFILQFF	TGTGCCAGCAGCTTGGCCGGGACTTTTATCCTACAGTTCTTC
TRBV6-5	once	.	TRBJ2-7	CASSRGQNYEQYF	TGTGCCAGCAGTCGCGGACAGAACTACGAGCAGTACTTC
TRBV28	.	.	TRBJ1-1	CASSLLGNGERSDTEAFF	TGTGCCAGCAGTTTACTCGGGAATGGTGAAAGATCGGACACTGAAGCTTTCTTT